This is a list of T cell receptor beta chains from one sample in a study of blood T cell repertoires in COVID-19. Clones were sequenced by immunoSEQ multiplex PCR, and TCRdb holds only the in-frame ones, with some missing. The sample holds about 250,000 clones, 80% to 85% seen once. The sample taken for sequencing was peripheral blood. The receptors derive from a person between 65 and 79 years old with COVID-19, enrolled during active disease. CDR3s include the opening cysteine and the closing phenylalanine or tryptophan. A D gene is named only where the DNA matches it firmly. The size of a clone is reported for some rows only, either as once, few or many, or as a class for expanded clones.

J: TRBJ2-7; size: .; length: 11; D: .; V: TRBV20-1; CDR3: CSASEDYEQYF; DNA: TGCAGTGCTTCAGAGGACTACGAGCAGTACTTC
J: TRBJ1-1; size: few; length: 15; D: .; V: TRBV4-3; CDR3: CASSQDPGQLTEAFF; DNA: TGCGCCAGCAGCCAAGACCCTGGACAGCTCACTGAAGCTTTCTTT
J: TRBJ1-2; size: .; length: 13; D: .; V: TRBV29-1; CDR3: CSVVRHPGFGYTF; DNA: TGCAGCGTGGTTCGACATCCAGGTTTTGGCTACACCTTC
J: TRBJ2-2; size: .; length: 15; D: TRBD2; V: TRBV7-2; CDR3: CASSLQTSGTGELFF; DNA: TGTGCCAGCAGCCTCCAGACTAGCGGAACCGGGGAGCTGTTTTTT
J: TRBJ2-4; size: .; length: 16; D: TRBD2; V: TRBV14; CDR3: CASSQGVAGVKNIQYF; DNA: TGTGCCAGCAGCCAAGGCGTAGCGGGGGTAAAAAACATTCAGTACTTC
J: TRBJ2-5; size: .; length: 14; D: TRBD1; V: TRBV7-2; CDR3: CASSFDRASRAQYF; DNA: TGTGCCAGCAGCTTCGACAGGGCCTCACGGGCCCAGTACTTC
J: TRBJ2-2; size: once; length: 13; D: .; V: TRBV27; CDR3: CASNPGDTGELFF; DNA: TGTGCCAGCAACCCCGGGGACACCGGGGAGCTGTTTTTT
J: TRBJ1-5; size: .; length: 14; D: .; V: TRBV5-6; CDR3: CASSLAGQRRPQHF; DNA: TGTGCCAGCAGCTTGGCCGGACAGAGGCGGCCCCAGCATTTT
J: TRBJ1-3; size: .; length: 14; D: TRBD1; V: TRBV19; CDR3: CASSVTGRGNTIYF; DNA: TGTGCCAGTAGTGTGACAGGGCGGGGAAACACCATATATTTT
J: TRBJ2-7; size: few; length: 14; D: TRBD2; V: TRBV30; CDR3: CAWSPRGSLDEQYF; DNA: TGTGCCTGGAGTCCTCGCGGGAGTTTAGACGAGCAGTACTTC